The present entry profiles one TCR beta chain with its context. The protocol was immunoSEQ multiplex PCR, while the TCRdb copy is restricted to in-frame clones and leaves out a portion. Of fewer than 20,000 clones listed, approximately 81% are singletons. These data belong to a study of T cell changes during pregnancy in multiple sclerosis. Germline V gives CDR1 LGHNA, CDR2 YSLEER. The trim removed 0 bases at V and 8 bases at J, leaving 9 bases unmatched. This CDR3 is built from 15 residues. The V and J genes are TRBV4-3 and TRBJ1-2; TRBD1 aligns across 7 bases. This receptor was identified in a female donor with multiple sclerosis, enrolled in a pregnancy study. The sequencing here drew on CD8+ T cells from peripheral blood mononuclear cells, taken after pregnancy. CDR3 in amino acids: CASSQDGDRAEGYTF. CDR3 coding DNA: TGCGCCAGCAGCCAAGATGGAGACAGGGCGGAAGGCTACACCTTC.